This T cell receptor beta chain was sequenced in a study of T cells in Graves' hyperthyroidism and ophthalmopathy. Study at large: Blood was drawn when the patient was first diagnosed and still untreated.

No ophthalmopathy progression within 18 months constituted stable Graves' hyperthyroidism. PBMCs were collected from an approximately 9.5 ml volume of fresh peripheral blood. Trimming removed 5 bases at V and 2 bases at J, with 13 bases between. The CDR3 has 15 amino acids. Germline CDR1 and CDR2: SGHTA and FQGNSA. General study findings and limits: Blood shared most expanded thyroid clonotypes above 0.001.

Amplified regions were TCR beta CDR3 sequences from RNA transcripts. The HTBI primer set was used in a first-round RT-PCR of the TCR CDR3. MiXCR, applied by TCRdb to the multiplex PCR reads, yields one record per CDR3 protein. The sample holds 300,000 to 450,000 distinct CDR3 sequences, about 25% seen once. A word on this clonotype: Its target is not known.

This sequence originates from a man in his fifties or sixties with Graves' hyperthyroidism. Sequencing was done on a sample of blood. The rearrangement uses TRBV7-2 and TRBJ1-3, with D possibly TRBD1 on 5 matching bases. The CDR3 sequence is CASSRFGGPGNTIYF. The CDR3 region has the DNA TGTGCCAGCAGCCGGTTCGGGGGACCTGGAAACACCATATATTTT.